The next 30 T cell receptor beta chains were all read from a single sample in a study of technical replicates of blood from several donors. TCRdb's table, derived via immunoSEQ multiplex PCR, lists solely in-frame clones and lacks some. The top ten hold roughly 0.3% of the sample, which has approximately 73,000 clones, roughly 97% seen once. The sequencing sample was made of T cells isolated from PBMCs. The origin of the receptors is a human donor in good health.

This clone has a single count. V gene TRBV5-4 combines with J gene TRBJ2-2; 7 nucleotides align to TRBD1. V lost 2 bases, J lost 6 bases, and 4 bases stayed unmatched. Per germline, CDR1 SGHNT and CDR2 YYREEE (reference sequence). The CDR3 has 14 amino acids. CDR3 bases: TGTGCCAGCAGCTTAGGGGGCTTCGCCGGGGAGCTGTTTTTT. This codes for CASSLGGFAGELFF.

CDR3 DNA: TGTGCCAGCAGTTTTTATAGCGGGGCGCCCTACGAGCAGTACTTC. Its translation is CASSFYSGAPYEQYF. The chain employs TRBV27 and TRBJ2-7; 8 bases line up with TRBD2. The CDR3 is 15 amino acids. Germline CDR1 reads MNHEY; CDR2 reads SMNVEV (reference sequence). With V trimmed by 3 bases and J by 2 bases, 6 bases remained unmatched.

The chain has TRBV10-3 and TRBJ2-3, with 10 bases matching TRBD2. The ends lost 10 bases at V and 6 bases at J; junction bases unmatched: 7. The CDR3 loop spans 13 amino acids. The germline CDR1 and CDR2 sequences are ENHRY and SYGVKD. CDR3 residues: CATGAGGPDTQYF. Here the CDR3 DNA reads TGTGCCACCGGAGCGGGAGGGCCTGATACGCAGTATTTT.

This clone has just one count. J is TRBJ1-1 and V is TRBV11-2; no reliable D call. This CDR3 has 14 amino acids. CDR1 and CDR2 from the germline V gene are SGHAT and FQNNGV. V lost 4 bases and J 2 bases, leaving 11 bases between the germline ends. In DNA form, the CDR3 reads TGTGCCAGCAGCTCCTTCCGGTCTAACACTGAAGCTTTCTTT. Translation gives CASSSFRSNTEAFF.

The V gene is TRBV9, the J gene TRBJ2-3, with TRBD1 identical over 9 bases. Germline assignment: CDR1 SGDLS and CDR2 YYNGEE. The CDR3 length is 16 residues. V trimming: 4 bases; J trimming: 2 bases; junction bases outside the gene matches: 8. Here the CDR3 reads CASSKLDRGFTDTQYF. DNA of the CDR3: TGTGCCAGCAGCAAACTGGACAGGGGCTTCACAGATACGCAGTATTTT.

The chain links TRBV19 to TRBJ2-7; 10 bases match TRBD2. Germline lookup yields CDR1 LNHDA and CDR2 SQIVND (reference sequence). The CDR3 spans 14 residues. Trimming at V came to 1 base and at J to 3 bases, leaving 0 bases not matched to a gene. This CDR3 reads CASSIASGSYEQYF. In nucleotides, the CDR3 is TGTGCCAGTAGTATAGCTAGCGGGAGCTACGAGCAGTACTTC. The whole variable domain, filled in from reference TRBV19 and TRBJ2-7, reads DGGITQSPKYLFRKEGQNVTLSCEQNLNHDAMYWYRQDPGQGLRLIYYSQIVNDFQKGDIAEGYSVSREKKESFPLTVTSAQKNPTAFYLCASSIASGSYEQYFGPGTRLTVT.

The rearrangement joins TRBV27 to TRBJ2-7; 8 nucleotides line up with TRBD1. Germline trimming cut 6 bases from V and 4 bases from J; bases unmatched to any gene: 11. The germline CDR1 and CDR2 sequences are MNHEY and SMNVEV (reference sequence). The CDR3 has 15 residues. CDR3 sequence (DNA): TGTGCCAGCAGCTTGACCGGGACAGGTTTTTACGAGCAGTACTTC. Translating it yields CASSLTGTGFYEQYF.

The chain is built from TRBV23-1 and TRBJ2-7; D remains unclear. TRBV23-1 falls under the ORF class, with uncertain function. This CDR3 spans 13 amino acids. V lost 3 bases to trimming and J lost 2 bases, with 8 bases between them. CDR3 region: CASSHPRAYEQYF. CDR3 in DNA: TGCGCCAGCAGTCACCCCCGGGCCTACGAGCAGTACTTC.

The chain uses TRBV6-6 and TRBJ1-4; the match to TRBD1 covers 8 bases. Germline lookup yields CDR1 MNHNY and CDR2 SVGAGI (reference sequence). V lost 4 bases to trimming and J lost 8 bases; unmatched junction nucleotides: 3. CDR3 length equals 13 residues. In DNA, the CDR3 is TGTGCCAGCAGTTTAACAGGGGGGGAAAAACTGTTTTTT. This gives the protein CASSLTGGEKLFF.

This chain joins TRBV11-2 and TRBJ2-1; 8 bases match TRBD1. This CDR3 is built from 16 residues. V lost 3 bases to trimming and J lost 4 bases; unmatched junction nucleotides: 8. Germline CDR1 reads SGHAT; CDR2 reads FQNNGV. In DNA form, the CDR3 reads TGTGCCAGCAGCTTCCCCAGGGGGCGAGGGTACAATGAGCAGTTCTTC. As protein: CASSFPRGRGYNEQFF.

The CDR3 sequence is CASTGGGEKLFF. CDR3 nucleotide sequence: TGTGCCAGCACAGGGGGCGGTGAAAAACTGTTTTTT. The rearrangement joins TRBV28 to TRBJ1-4; TRBD1 matches at 8 bases. This CDR3 has 12 amino acids. J lost 7 bases, V lost 7 bases, and 2 bases had no gene match. The V gene's germline CDR1 is MDHEN and CDR2 SYDVKM.

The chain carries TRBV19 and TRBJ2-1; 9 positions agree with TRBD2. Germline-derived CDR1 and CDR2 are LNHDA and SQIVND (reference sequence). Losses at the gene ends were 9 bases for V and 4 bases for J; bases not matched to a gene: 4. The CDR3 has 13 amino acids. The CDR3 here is CASDSGSYNEQFF. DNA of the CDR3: TGTGCCAGCGATAGCGGGAGTTACAATGAGCAGTTCTTC.

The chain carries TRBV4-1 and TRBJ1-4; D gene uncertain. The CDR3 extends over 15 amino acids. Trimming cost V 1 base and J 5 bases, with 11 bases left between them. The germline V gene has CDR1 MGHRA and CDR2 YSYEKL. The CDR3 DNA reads TGCGCCAGCAGCCAAGGGCCCATTCCCAATGAAAAACTGTTTTTT. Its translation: CASSQGPIPNEKLFF.

The CDR3 DNA reads as TGTGCCAGTACCATATTGGGGGCGGAAGGCTACACCTTC. Translation: CASTILGAEGYTF. The chain carries TRBV19 and TRBJ1-2, with D perhaps TRBD1 (6 bases). Between the trimmed V and J ends, which lost 7 bases and 8 bases, there was a span of 17 bases. Looked up from germline, CDR1 is LNHDA and CDR2 is SQIVND (reference sequence). This CDR3 has 13 residues.

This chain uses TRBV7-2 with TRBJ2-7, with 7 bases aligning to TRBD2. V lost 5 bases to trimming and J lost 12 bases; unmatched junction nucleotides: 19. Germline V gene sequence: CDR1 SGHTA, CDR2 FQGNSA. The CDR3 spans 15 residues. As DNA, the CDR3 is TGTGCCAGCAGCCCCGGGGGGTCGACTAGCCGCCAGTGGTACTTC. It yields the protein CASSPGGSTSRQWYF.

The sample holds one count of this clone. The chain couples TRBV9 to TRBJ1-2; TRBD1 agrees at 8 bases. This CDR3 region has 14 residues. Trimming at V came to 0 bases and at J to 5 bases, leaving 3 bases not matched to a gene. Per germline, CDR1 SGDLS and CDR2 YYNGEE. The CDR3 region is CASSVGTGLYGYTF. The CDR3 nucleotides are TGTGCCAGCAGCGTAGGGACAGGGCTTTATGGCTACACCTTC.

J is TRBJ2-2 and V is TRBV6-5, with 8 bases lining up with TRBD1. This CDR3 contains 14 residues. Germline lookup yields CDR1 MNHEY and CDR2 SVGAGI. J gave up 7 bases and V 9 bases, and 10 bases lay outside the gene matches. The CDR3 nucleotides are TGTGCCAGTCATCGGACAGGGAAGAACGGGGAGCTGTTTTTT. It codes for CASHRTGKNGELFF.

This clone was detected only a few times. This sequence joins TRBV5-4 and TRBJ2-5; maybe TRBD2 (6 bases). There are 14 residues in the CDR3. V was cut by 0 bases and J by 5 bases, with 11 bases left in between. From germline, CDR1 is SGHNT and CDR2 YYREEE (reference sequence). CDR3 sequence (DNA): TGTGCCAGCAGCTTGGTCGGGAGTTGGGAGACCCAGTACTTC. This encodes CASSLVGSWETQYF.

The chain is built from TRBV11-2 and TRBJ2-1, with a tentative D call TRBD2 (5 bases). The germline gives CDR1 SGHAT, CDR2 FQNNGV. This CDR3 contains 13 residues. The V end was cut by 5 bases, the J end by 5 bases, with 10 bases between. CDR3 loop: CASSLTSDNEQFF. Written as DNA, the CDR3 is TGTGCCAGCAGCCTAACTAGTGACAATGAGCAGTTCTTC.

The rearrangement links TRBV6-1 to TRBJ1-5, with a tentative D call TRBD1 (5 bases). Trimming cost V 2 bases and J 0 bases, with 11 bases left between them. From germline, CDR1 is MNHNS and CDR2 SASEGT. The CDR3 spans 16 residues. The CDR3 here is CASSELLTVSNQPQHF. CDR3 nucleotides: TGTGCCAGCAGTGAATTATTGACAGTTAGCAATCAGCCCCAGCATTTT.

The chain's CDR3 is CASSYGRLYGYTF. The CDR3 nucleotides are TGTGCCAGCAGTTACGGCCGTCTTTATGGCTACACCTTC. The chain carries TRBV6-5 and TRBJ1-2; unclear D gene. Germline values: CDR1 MNHEY, CDR2 SVGAGI. The CDR3 has 13 amino acids. The germline V and J ends were trimmed by 2 bases and 5 bases, with 9 bases remaining between them.

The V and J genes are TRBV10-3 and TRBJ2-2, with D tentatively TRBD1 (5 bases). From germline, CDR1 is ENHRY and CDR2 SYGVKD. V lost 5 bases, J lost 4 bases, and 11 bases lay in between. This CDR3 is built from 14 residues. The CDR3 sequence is CAISTQGGTGELFF. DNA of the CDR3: TGTGCCATCAGTACTCAGGGCGGCACCGGGGAGCTGTTTTTT.

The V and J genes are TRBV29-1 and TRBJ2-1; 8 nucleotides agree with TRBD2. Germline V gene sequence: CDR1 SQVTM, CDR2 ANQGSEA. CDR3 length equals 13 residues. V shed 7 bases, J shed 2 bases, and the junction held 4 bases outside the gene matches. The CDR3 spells CSAGGGTYNEQFF. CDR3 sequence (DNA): TGCAGCGCCGGGGGGGGTACCTACAATGAGCAGTTCTTC.

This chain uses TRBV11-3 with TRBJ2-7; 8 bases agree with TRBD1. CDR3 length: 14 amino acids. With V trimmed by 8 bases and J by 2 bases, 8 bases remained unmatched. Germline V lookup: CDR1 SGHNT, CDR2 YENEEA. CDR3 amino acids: CASAQGVQTYEQYF. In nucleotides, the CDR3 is TGTGCCAGCGCACAGGGGGTACAGACCTACGAGCAGTACTTC. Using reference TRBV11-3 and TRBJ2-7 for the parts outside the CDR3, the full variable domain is EAGVVQSPRYKIIEKKQPVAFWCNPISGHNTLYWYLQNLGQGPELLIRYENEEAVDDSQLPKDRFSAERLKGVDSTLKIQPAELGDSAVYLCASAQGVQTYEQYFGPGTRLTVT.

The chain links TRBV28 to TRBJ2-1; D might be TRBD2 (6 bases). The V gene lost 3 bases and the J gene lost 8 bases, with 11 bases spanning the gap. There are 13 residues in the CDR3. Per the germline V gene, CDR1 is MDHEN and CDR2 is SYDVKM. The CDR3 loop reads CASSFLKRDEQFF. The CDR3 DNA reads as TGTGCCAGCAGTTTTCTAAAGCGGGATGAGCAGTTCTTC. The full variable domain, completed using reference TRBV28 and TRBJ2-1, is DVKVTQSSRYLVKRTGEKVFLECVQDMDHENMFWYRQDPGLGLRLIYFSYDVKMKEKGDIPEGYSVSREKKERFSLILESASTNQTSMYLCASSFLKRDEQFFGPGTRLTVL.

The CDR3 bases are TGTGCCAGCAGCAACGGTTACGAGCAGTACTTC. This encodes CASSNGYEQYF. V is TRBV27 and J is TRBJ2-7; D not certain. The germline V and J ends were trimmed by 6 bases and 4 bases, with 7 bases remaining between them. The V gene's germline CDR1 is MNHEY and CDR2 SMNVEV (reference sequence). The CDR3 runs 11 residues.

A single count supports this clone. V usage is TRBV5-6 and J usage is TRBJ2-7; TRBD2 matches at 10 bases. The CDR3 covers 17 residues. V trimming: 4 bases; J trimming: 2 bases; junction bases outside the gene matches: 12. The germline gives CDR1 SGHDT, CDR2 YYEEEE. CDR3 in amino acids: CASSPTSGPRNTYEQYF. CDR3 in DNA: TGTGCCAGCAGCCCGACTAGCGGGCCACGAAATACCTACGAGCAGTACTTC.

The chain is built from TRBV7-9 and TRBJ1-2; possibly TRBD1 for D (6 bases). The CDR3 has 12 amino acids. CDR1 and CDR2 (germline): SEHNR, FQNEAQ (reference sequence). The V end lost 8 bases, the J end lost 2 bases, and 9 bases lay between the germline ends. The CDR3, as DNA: TGTGCCAGCGACAGGACGAACTATGGCTACACCTTC. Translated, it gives CASDRTNYGYTF.

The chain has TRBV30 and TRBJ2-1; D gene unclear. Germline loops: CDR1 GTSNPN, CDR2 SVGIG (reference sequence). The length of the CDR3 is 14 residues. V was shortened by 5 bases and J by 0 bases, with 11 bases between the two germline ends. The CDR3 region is CAWVKPSSYNEQFF. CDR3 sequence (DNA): TGTGCCTGGGTTAAGCCGAGCTCCTACAATGAGCAGTTCTTC.

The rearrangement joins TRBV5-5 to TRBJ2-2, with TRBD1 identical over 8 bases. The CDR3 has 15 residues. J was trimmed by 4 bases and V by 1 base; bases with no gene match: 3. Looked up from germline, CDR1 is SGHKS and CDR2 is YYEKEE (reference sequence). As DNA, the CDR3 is TGTGCCAGCAGCTTGTGGGGGACAGGCACCGGGGAGCTGTTTTTT. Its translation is CASSLWGTGTGELFF.